This TCR beta chain was sequenced for a study of T cells in Graves' hyperthyroidism and ophthalmopathy. Across the study: Prior to any treatment, at the point of initial diagnosis, peripheral blood was collected.

The junction had 11 bases not matched to a gene; V was cut back by 8 bases and J by 4 bases. The CDR3 runs 16 residues. Looked up from germline, CDR1 is MDHEN and CDR2 is SYDVKM. The TCR beta CDR3 regions underwent amplification using RNA transcripts as the source. RT-PCR in the first round (using the HTBI primer set) targeted the TCR CDR3. TCRdb analysed the multiplex PCR reads with MiXCR anew, one entry per CDR3 protein. The table has about 420,000 distinct CDR3 sequences, roughly 13% seen once. This clonotype was counted at least ten times. This chain links TRBV28 with TRBJ2-3; 11 positions agree with TRBD2. The sequence derives from a woman aged 18-35 years with Graves' hyperthyroidism. The sequenced material came from blood. CDR3 region: CASCRTSGWGADTQYF. In DNA form, the CDR3 reads TGTGCCAGCTGTAGGACTAGCGGGTGGGGCGCAGATACGCAGTATTTT.